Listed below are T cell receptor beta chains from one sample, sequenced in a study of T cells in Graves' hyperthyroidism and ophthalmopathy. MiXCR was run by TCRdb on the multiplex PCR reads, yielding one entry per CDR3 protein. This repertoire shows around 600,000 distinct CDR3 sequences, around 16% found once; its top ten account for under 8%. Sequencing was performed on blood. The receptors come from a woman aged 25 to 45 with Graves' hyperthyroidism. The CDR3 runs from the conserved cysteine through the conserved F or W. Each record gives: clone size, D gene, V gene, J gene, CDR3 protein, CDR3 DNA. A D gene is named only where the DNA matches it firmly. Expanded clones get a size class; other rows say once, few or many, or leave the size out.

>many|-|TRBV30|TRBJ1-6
CAWSPAQGQPLHF
TGTGCCTGGAGCCCTGCACAGGGCCAACCCCTCCACTTT
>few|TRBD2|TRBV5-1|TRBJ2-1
CASSTSGRRGPQGEQFF
TGCGCCAGCAGCACCAGCGGGAGGAGGGGCCCACAGGGTGAGCAGTTCTTC
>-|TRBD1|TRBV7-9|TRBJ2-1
CASSSPGTGYNEQFF
TGTGCCAGCAGCTCTCCCGGGACAGGGTACAATGAGCAGTTCTTC
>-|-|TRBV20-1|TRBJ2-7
CSAPQPDRLDEQYF
TGCAGTGCCCCCCAGCCGGATAGGCTCGACGAGCAGTACTTC
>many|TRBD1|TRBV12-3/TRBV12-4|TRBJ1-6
CASSLTTGFDSPLHF
TGTGCCAGCAGTCTTACGACAGGGTTCGATTCACCCCTCCACTTT
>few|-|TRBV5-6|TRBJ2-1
CASSLLTGEDEQFF
TGTGCCAGCAGCTTGCTTACAGGGGAGGATGAGCAGTTCTTC
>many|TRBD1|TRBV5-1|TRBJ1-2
CASSSTRDRIWGYTF
TGCGCCAGCAGCTCAACCCGGGACAGGATTTGGGGCTACACCTTC
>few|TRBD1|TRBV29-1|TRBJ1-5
CSVGGTDNQPQHF
TGCAGCGTCGGCGGGACAGATAATCAGCCCCAGCATTTT
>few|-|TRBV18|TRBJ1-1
CASSPSTSWNTEAFF
TGTGCCAGCTCACCCTCGACAAGTTGGAACACTGAAGCTTTCTTT
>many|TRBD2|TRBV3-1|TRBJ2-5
CASSHLAGEQETQYF
TGTGCCAGCAGCCACTTAGCGGGAGAACAAGAGACCCAGTACTTC
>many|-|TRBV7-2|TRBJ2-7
CASSLDRVYEQYF
TGTGCCAGCAGCTTAGACAGGGTCTACGAGCAGTACTTC
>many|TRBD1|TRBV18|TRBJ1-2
CASSLGTEGYGYTF
TGTGCCAGCTCACTAGGGACAGAAGGCTATGGCTACACCTTC
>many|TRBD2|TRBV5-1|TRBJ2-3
CASSWGLAGGRTDTQYF
TGCGCCAGCAGCTGGGGACTAGCGGGAGGGCGCACAGATACGCAGTATTTT
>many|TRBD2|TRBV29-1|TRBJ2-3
CSVVTGGPAANTQYF
TGCAGCGTTGTGACGGGAGGGCCAGCAGCAAATACGCAGTATTTT
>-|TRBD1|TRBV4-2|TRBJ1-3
CASSQYRGSGNTIYF
TGTGCCAGCAGCCAATACAGGGGGTCTGGAAACACCATATATTTT
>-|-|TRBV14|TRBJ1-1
CASSQGRTTGPEAFF
TGTGCCAGCAGCCAAGGCCGAACTACAGGGCCCGAAGCTTTCTTT
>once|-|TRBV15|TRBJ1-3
CATSRDLGSSTIYF
TGTGCCACCAGCAGAGATCTGGGGTCGTCGACCATATATTTT
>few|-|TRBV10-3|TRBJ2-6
CAIWDSGANVLTF
TGTGCCATCTGGGACTCTGGGGCCAACGTCCTGACTTTC
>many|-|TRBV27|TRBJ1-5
CASSLYYGNNQPQHF
TGTGCCAGCAGTTTATATTACGGTAACAATCAGCCCCAGCATTTT
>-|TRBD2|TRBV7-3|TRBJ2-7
CASSLVSSGTSYNEQYF
TGTGCCAGCAGCTTAGTTAGTAGCGGGACATCCTACAATGAGCAGTACTTC
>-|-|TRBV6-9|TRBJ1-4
CASSLGHGTNEKLFF
TGTGCCAGCAGTTTAGGACACGGCACTAATGAAAAACTGTTTTTT
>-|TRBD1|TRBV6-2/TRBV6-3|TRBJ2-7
CASSWTGVAYEQYF
TGTGCCAGCAGTTGGACAGGGGTGGCCTACGAGCAGTACTTC
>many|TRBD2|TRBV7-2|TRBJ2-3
CASSPWTSGSGTDTQYF
TGTGCCAGCAGCCCCTGGACTAGCGGGAGTGGGACAGATACGCAGTATTTT
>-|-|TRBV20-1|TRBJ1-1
CSAFQGGGTEAFF
TGCAGTGCTTTTCAGGGTGGGGGTACTGAAGCTTTCTTT
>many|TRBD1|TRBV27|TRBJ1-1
CASSFWDRGFTEAFF
TGTGCCAGCAGTTTTTGGGACAGGGGCTTCACTGAAGCTTTCTTT
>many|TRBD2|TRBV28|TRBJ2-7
CASSPLRLATEPYEQYF
TGTGCCAGCAGTCCACTGAGACTAGCGACAGAGCCCTACGAGCAGTACTTC
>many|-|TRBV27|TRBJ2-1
CASSLIRDSNSYNEQFF
TGTGCCAGCAGTTTGATTCGTGATTCGAACTCCTACAATGAGCAGTTCTTC
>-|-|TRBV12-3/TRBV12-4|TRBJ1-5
CASSQDGGRSNQPQHF
TGTGCCAGCAGCCAAGATGGGGGGCGAAGCAATCAGCCCCAGCATTTT
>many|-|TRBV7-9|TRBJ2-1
CASSLKGGSSSGNEQFF
TGTGCCAGCAGCTTAAAAGGGGGGAGCTCCTCGGGGAATGAGCAGTTCTTC
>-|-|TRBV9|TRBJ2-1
CASSVREPYNEQFF
TGTGCCAGCAGCGTTCGGGAACCCTACAATGAGCAGTTCTTC
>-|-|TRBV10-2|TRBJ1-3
CASGGSPTGQGREVVLGNTIYF
TGCGCCAGCGGAGGTTCACCCACCGGGCAGGGGAGAGAGGTCGTATTGGGAAACACCATATATTTT
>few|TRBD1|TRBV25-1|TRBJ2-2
CASSETDGTGTGELFF
TGTGCCAGCAGTGAAACGGACGGGACAGGCACCGGGGAGCTGTTTTTT
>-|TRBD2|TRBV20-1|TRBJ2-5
CSASSASGQETQYF
TGCAGTGCTAGCTCGGCTAGCGGGCAAGAGACCCAGTACTTC
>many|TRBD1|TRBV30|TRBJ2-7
CACDRASDDEQYF
TGTGCCTGCGACAGGGCGAGTGACGACGAGCAGTACTTC
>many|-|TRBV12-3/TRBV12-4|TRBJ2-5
CASSPRPDTLGEETQYF
TGTGCCAGCAGTCCTAGGCCGGACACTCTTGGGGAAGAGACCCAGTACTTC